Here is one T cell receptor beta chain with its context. The antigen remains unidentified. At collection, donors were nominally healthy, but unrecorded immune exposures were probable. The sample comes from a study of cytomegalovirus exposure and HLA in healthy donors. The PCR was carried out with 60 Vbeta primers and 13 Jbeta primers. The method was immunoSEQ multiplex PCR; TCRdb's version includes in-frame clones alone and lacks a portion of them. The repertoire holds approximately 110,000 clones, about 68% seen once, with roughly 4.2% in the top ten. Broader study findings: 150 to 200 TCR beta chains were listed as cytomegalovirus-associated. In a later analysis, a missense DCLRE1C variant was linked to TCR beta V- and J-gene trimming. Analysis was performed later, and it showed HLA-associated TCR beta chains to be more clonally expanded than equally common others.

Germline loops: CDR1 SGHRS, CDR2 YFSETQ. The CDR3 loop spans 15 amino acids. Trimming removed 1 base at V and 2 bases at J, with 11 bases between. The chain links TRBV5-1 to TRBJ2-3, with D uncertain. The receptor's source is a middle-aged woman in good health and CMV-seropositive. Sequencing was performed on PBMCs. CDR3 nucleotide sequence: TGCGCCAGCAGCTTGACGGGTCCCTCCACAGATACGCAGTATTTT. Encoded protein: CASSLTGPSTDTQYF.